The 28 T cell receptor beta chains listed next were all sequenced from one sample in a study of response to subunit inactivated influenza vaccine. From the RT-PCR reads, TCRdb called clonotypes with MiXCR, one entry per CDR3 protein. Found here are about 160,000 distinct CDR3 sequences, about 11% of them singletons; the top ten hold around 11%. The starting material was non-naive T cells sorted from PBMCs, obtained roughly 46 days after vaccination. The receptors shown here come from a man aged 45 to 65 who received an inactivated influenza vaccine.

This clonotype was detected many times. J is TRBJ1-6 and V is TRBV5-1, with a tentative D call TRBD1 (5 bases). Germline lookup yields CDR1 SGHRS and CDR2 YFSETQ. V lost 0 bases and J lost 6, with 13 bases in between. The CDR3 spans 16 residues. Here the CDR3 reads CASSLEVTAINSPLHF. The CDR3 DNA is TGCGCCAGCAGCTTGGAAGTGACAGCAATTAATTCACCCCTCCACTTT.

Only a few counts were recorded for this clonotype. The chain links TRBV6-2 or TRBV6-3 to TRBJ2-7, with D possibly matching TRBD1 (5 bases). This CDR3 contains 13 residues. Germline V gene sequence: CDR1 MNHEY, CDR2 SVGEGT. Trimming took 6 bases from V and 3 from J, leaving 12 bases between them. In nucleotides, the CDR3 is TGTGCCAGCAGCCAAACAGGAATCTACGAGCAGTACTTC. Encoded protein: CASSQTGIYEQYF.

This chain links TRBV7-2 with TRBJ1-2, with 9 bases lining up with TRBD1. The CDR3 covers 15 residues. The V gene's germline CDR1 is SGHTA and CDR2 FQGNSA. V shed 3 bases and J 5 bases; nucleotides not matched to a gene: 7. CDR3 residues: CASSFGQGYSYGYTF. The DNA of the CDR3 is TGTGCCAGCAGCTTCGGACAGGGGTATTCATATGGCTACACCTTC.

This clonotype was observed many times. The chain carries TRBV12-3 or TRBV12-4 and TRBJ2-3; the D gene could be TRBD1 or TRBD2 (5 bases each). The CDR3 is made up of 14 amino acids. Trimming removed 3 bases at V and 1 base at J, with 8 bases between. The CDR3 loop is CASSFGGGTDTQYF. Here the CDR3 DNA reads TGTGCCAGCAGTTTTGGGGGAGGCACAGATACGCAGTATTTT.

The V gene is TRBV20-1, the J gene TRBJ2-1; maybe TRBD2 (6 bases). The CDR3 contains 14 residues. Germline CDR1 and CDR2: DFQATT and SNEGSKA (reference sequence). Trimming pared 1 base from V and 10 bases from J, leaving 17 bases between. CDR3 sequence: CSARAGTARGEQFF. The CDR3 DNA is TGCAGTGCTAGAGCAGGAACGGCCCGGGGGGAGCAGTTCTTC.

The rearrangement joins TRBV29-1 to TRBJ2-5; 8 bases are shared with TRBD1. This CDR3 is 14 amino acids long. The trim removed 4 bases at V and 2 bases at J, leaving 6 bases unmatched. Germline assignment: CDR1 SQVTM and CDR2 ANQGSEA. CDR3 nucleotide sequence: TGCAGCGTTGGGACAGGGACGGTACAAGAGACCCAGTACTTC. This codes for CSVGTGTVQETQYF.

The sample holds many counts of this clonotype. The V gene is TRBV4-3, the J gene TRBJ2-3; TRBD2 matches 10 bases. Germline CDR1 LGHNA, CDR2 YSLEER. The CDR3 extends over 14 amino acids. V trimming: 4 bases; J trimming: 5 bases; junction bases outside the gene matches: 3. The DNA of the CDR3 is TGCGCCAGCAGCCGTATAGCGGGAGGAGATACGCAGTATTTT. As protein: CASSRIAGGDTQYF.

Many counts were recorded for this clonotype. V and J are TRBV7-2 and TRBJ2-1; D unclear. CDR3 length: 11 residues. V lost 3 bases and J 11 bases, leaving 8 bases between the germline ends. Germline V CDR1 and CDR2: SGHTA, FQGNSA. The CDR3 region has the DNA TGTGCCAGCAGCTTTAACTCACAGCAGTTCTTC. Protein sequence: CASSFNSQQFF.

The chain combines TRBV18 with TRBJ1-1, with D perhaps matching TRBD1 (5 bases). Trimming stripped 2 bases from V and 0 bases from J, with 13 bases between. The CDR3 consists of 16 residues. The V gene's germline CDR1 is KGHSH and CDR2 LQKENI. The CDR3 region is CASSPTGRGLNTEAFF. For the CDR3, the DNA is TGTGCCAGCTCACCAACGGGACGAGGCCTGAACACTGAAGCTTTCTTT.

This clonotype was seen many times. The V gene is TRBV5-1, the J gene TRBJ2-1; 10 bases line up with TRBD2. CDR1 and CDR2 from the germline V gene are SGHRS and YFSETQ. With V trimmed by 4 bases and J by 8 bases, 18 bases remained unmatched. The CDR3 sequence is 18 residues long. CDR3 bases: TGCGCCAGCAGCCCCGGACCTAGCGGGAGCCCTCAAGGGTATGAGCAGTTCTTC. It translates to CASSPGPSGSPQGYEQFF.

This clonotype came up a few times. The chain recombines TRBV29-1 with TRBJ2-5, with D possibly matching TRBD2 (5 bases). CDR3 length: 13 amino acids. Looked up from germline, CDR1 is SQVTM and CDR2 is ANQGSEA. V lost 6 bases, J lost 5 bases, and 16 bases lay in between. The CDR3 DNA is TGCAGCGTCCTGGGCCCCCGGAGGGAGACCCAGTACTTC. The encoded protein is CSVLGPRRETQYF.

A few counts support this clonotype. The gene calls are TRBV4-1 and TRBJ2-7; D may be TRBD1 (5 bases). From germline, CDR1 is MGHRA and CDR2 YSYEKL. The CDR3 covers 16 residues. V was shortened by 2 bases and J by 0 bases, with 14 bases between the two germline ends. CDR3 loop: CASSQTRRALSYEQYF. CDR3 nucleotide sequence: TGCGCCAGCAGCCAAACACGCAGGGCCCTCTCCTACGAGCAGTACTTC.

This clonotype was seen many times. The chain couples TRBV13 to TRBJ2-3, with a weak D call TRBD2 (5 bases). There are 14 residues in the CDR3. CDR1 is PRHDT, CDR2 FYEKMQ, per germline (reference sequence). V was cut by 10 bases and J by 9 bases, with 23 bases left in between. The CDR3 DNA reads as TGTGCCACCACTGACACTCGCAGGTCGGGAACGCAGTATTTT. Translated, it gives CATTDTRRSGTQYF. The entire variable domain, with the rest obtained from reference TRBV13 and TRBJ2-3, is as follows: AAGVIQSPRHLIKEKRETATLKCYPIPRHDTVYWYQQGPGQDPQFLISFYEKMQSDKGSIPDRFSAQQFSDYHSELNMSSLELGDSALYFCATTDTRRSGTQYFGPGTRLTVL.

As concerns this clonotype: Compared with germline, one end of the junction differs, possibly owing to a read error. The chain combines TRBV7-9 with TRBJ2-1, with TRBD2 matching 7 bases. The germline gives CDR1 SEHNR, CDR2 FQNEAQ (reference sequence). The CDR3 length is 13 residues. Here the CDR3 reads CPSSPELANEQFF. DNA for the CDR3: TGTCCCAGCAGCCCCGAACTAGCGAATGAGCAGTTCTTC.

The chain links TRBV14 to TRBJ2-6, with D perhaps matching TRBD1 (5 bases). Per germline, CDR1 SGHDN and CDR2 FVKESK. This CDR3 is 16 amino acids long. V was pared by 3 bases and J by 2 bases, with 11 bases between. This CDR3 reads CASSQTRAAGANVLTF. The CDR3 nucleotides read TGTGCCAGCAGCCAGACCAGGGCTGCTGGGGCCAACGTCCTGACTTTC.

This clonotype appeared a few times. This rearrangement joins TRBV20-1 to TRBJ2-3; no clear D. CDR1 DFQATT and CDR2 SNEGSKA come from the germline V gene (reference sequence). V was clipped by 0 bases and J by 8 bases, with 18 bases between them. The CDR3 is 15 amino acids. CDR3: CSARDLSAVLGTQYF. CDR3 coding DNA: TGCAGTGCTAGAGATCTGAGTGCGGTGCTGGGTACGCAGTATTTT.

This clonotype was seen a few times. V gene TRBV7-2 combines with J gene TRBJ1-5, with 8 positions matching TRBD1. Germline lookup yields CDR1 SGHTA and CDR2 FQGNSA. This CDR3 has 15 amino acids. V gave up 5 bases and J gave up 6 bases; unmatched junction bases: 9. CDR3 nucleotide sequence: TGTGCCAGCAGCAAGGACAGGGTCGTTAGTCAGCCCCAGCATTTT. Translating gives CASSKDRVVSQPQHF.

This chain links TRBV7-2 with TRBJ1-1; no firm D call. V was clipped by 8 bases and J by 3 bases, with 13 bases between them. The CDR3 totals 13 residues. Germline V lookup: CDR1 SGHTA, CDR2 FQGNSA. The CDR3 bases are TGTGCCAGCTCGGGGATGCAGGACACTGAAGCTTTCTTT. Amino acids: CASSGMQDTEAFF.

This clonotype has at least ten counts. The CDR3 loop reads CASSEVFRPYEQYF. The CDR3 nucleotides are TGCGCCAGCAGTGAGGTATTCCGACCCTACGAGCAGTACTTC. The chain joins TRBV10-1 to TRBJ2-7, with D uncertain. Trimming removed 2 bases at V and 2 bases at J, with 10 bases between. The germline gives CDR1 WNHNN, CDR2 SYGVQD (reference sequence). The CDR3 length is 14 residues.

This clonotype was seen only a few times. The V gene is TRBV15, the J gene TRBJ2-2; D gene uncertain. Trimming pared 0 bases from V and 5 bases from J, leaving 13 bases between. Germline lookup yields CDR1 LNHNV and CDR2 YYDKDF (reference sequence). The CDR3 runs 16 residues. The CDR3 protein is CATSRDQGYSTGELFF. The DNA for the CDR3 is TGTGCCACCAGCAGAGATCAAGGCTACTCTACCGGGGAGCTGTTTTTT.

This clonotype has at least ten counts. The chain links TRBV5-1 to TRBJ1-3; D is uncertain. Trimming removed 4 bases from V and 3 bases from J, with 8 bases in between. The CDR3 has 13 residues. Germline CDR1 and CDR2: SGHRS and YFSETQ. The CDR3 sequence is CASSADYGNTIYF. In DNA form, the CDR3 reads TGCGCCAGCAGCGCGGATTATGGAAACACCATATATTTT.

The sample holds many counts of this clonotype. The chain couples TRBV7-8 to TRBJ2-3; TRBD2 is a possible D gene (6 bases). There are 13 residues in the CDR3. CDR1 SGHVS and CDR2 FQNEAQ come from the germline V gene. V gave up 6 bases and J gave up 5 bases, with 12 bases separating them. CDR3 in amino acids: CASRGTVQDTQYF. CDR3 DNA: TGTGCCAGCAGGGGGACTGTTCAAGATACGCAGTATTTT.

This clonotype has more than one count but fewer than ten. The CDR3: CATVGGVNTEAFF. The CDR3 DNA reads TGTGCCACCGTCGGGGGGGTGAACACTGAAGCTTTCTTT. The chain carries TRBV6-1 and TRBJ1-1, with D perhaps TRBD1 (5 bases). Trimming stripped 10 bases from V and 0 bases from J, with 12 bases between. Germline V CDR1 and CDR2: MNHNS, SASEGT. The CDR3 runs 13 residues.

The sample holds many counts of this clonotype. CDR3: CASSDMTSYGYTF. The CDR3 DNA follows: TGTGCCAGCAGTGACATGACATCTTATGGCTACACCTTC. The V call is TRBV2, the J call TRBJ1-2; no clear D. The V gene lost 3 bases and the J gene lost 5 bases, with 10 bases spanning the gap. CDR1 is SNHLY, CDR2 FYNNEI, per germline. The CDR3 spans 13 residues.

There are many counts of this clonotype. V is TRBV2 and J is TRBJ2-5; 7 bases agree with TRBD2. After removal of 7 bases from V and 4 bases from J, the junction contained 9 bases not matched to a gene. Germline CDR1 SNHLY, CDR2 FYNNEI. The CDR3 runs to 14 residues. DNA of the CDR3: TGTGCCAGCACTCAGGCGGGGAGGGCAGAGACCCAGTACTTC. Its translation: CASTQAGRAETQYF.

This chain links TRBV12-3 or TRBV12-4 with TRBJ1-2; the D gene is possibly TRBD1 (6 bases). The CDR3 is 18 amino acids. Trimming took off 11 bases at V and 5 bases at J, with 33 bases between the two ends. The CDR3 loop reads CALSFSFEGHTRHYGYTF. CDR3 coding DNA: TGTGCCCTCAGTTTTTCATTTGAGGGACATACGCGGCATTATGGCTACACCTTC.

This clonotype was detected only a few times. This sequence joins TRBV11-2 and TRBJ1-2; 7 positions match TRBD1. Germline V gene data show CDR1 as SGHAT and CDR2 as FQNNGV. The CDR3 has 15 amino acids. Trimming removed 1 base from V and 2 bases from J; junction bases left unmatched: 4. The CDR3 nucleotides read TGTGCCAGCAGCTTAGCCCTACAGGGGAACTATGGCTACACCTTC. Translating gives CASSLALQGNYGYTF.

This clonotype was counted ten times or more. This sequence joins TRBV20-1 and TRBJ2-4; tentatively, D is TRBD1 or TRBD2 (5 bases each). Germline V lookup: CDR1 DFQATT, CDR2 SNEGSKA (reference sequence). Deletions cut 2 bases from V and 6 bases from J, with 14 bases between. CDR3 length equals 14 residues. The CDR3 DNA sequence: TGCAGTGCTAGAAGCTGGGACCCCCTAAACATTCAGTACTTC. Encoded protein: CSARSWDPLNIQYF.